Below are 6 T cell receptor beta chains sequenced from a single sample in a study of graft-versus-host responses after intestinal transplantation. Generated by immunoSEQ multiplex PCR, the TCRdb table keeps only in-frame clones and is missing some. This table has about 93,000 clones, over 80% appearing once. No antigens are known for them. The material sequenced was unstimulated CD8+ T cells sorted from spleen or lymph node cells, taken before intestinal transplant. Every receptor here comes from a human donor who received an intestinal transplant.

V usage is TRBV30 and J usage is TRBJ2-7, with a weak D call TRBD1 (6 bases). Trimming took 1 base from V and 2 from J, leaving 9 bases between them. CDR3 length equals 13 residues. Germline values: CDR1 GTSNPN, CDR2 SVGIG (reference sequence). The CDR3 sequence: CAWSGTAAYEQYF. CDR3 nucleotide sequence: TGTGCCTGGAGTGGGACAGCCGCCTACGAGCAGTACTTC. Full variable domain (missing parts from reference TRBV30 and TRBJ2-7): SQTIHQWPATLVQPVGSPLSLECTVEGTSNPNLYWYRQAAGRGLQLLFYSVGIGQISSEVPQNLSASRPQDRQFILSSKKLLLSDSGFYLCAWSGTAAYEQYFGPGTRLTVT.

The chain has TRBV2 and TRBJ1-2; TRBD1 is a possible D gene (5 bases). CDR1 is SNHLY, CDR2 FYNNEI, per germline. This CDR3 has 14 residues. V shed 6 bases and J shed 8 bases, with 19 bases lying between them. CDR3 sequence: CASSDQAGDRGYTF. CDR3 DNA: TGTGCCAGCAGCGACCAGGCGGGGGATCGCGGCTACACCTTC.

This chain uses TRBV5-6 with TRBJ1-2, with D uncertain. The V gene's germline CDR1 is SGHDT and CDR2 YYEEEE. V lost 0 bases and J 5 bases, leaving 8 bases between the germline ends. The CDR3 spans 13 residues. In DNA, the CDR3 is TGTGCCAGCAGCTTGGGACCTAGTTATGGCTACACCTTC. Its protein product is CASSLGPSYGYTF.

The chain joins TRBV4-2 to TRBJ2-7; 9 bases match TRBD1. CDR3 length: 14 residues. Germline V CDR1 and CDR2: LGHNA, YNFKEQ. The junction had 2 bases not matched to a gene; V was cut back by 4 bases and J by 1 base. The CDR3 region is CASSPGQGSYEQYF. The CDR3 DNA sequence: TGTGCCAGCAGCCCGGGACAGGGTTCCTACGAGCAGTACTTC.

The chain couples TRBV6-4 to TRBJ2-1; 7 bases fit TRBD1. The V gene end was trimmed by 6 bases and the J gene end by 8 bases; junction bases not matched to a gene: 10. The germline V gene encodes CDR1 MRHNA and CDR2 SNTAGT. The CDR3 consists of 14 residues. CDR3 sequence reads: CASSQGEGAYEQFF. CDR3 DNA: TGTGCCAGCAGCCAGGGTGAGGGGGCCTATGAGCAGTTCTTC.

J is TRBJ2-7 and V is TRBV10-3, with D perhaps matching TRBD1 (7 bases). The CDR3 sequence is 14 residues long. Trimming pared 4 bases from V and 6 bases from J, leaving 16 bases between. In germline, CDR1 is ENHRY, CDR2 SYGVKD. CDR3 amino acids: CAISVDPGGGEQYF. CDR3 nucleotides: TGTGCCATCAGTGTAGACCCAGGGGGAGGCGAGCAGTACTTC.